This TCR beta chain was obtained from a study of blood T cell repertoires in COVID-19. Method: immunoSEQ multiplex PCR; TCRdb's copy keeps in-frame clones and lacks some. The profile covers under 200,000 clones, with 84% appearing a single time and approximately 3% taken by the ten largest. Only one count was recorded for this clone. Germline lookup yields CDR1 SGHNT and CDR2 YYREEE (reference sequence). The CDR3 length is 14 residues. Trimming left V 0 bases short and J 4 bases short, with 11 bases between. Sequencing used PBMCs or T cells enriched from blood (not recorded which). The chain carries TRBV5-4 and TRBJ2-7; perhaps TRBD2 as D (7 bases). This TCR derives from a woman aged 30 to 39 who had been exposed to COVID-19. The CDR3 here is CASSLERGAYEQYF. The CDR3, as DNA: TGTGCCAGCAGCTTGGAACGGGGGGCGTACGAGCAGTACTTC.